This paragraph covers one T cell receptor beta chain sequence. Some clones are missing from TCRdb's copy, which holds only in-frame ones; the method was immunoSEQ multiplex PCR. This sample has about 35,000 clones; 65% to 90% occur once, and the top ten carry 9.5% to 12%. Germline V lookup: CDR1 LNHDA, CDR2 SQIVND (reference sequence). Trimming removed 3 bases at V and 5 bases at J, with 11 bases between. The CDR3 has 15 amino acids. The data belong to a study of T cell responses to AZD1222 COVID-19 vaccine. The rearrangement joins TRBV19 to TRBJ1-6; D might be TRBD1 (5 bases). This clonotype was sampled from an adult who received the AZD1222 COVID-19 vaccine. The input for sequencing was peripheral blood, taken 28 days after the second AZD1222 dose. The CDR3 nucleotides read TGTGCCAGTAGTATTGGCGGGGGGGATAATTCACCCCTCCACTTT. Its translation: CASSIGGGDNSPLHF.